This passage covers 8 T cell receptor beta chains from one sample sequenced in a study of shared clonotypes between healthy human individuals. The method was immunoSEQ multiplex PCR; TCRdb's version includes in-frame clones alone and lacks a portion of them. The data hold over 2 million clones, with 85% to 95% observed a single time. Sequencing was carried out using naive CD4+ T cells sorted from blood. Indicated subset: CD45RA+ positively selected. These receptors were collected from a man between 18 and 29 years old in good health.

The chain couples TRBV11-2 to TRBJ2-5, with D maybe TRBD1 (6 bases). CDR3 size: 15 residues. The germline V gene has CDR1 SGHAT and CDR2 FQNNGV. Trimming cost V 4 bases and J 5 bases, with 17 bases left between them. CDR3 region: CASSSGVGLRETQYF. CDR3 nucleotides: TGTGCCAGCAGCTCAGGGGTGGGGTTGAGGGAGACCCAGTACTTC.

The V gene is TRBV27, the J gene TRBJ1-4; D unclear. Germline CDR1 and CDR2: MNHEY and SMNVEV (reference sequence). The CDR3 totals 13 residues. V shed 5 bases and J shed 7 bases, with 11 bases lying between them. CDR3 DNA sequence: TGTGCCAGCAGTGGCAGGTTGGGTGAAAAACTGTTTTTT. Translated, it gives CASSGRLGEKLFF.

Concerning this clone: A much larger clone differs by one base, so this may be a read error. The rearrangement links TRBV6-1 to TRBJ2-7; TRBD1 matches at 9 bases. Germline V CDR1 and CDR2: MNHNS, SASEGT. Losses at the gene ends were 6 bases for V and 0 bases for J; bases not matched to a gene: 3. The CDR3 has 14 amino acids. The CDR3 nucleotides read TGTGCCAGCAGAGGGACAGGGAACTCCTACGAGCAGTACTTC. It yields the protein CASRGTGNSYEQYF.

The rearrangement joins TRBV5-4 to TRBJ2-7, with 9 positions matching TRBD1. The CDR3 runs 14 residues. Germline CDR1 and CDR2: SGHNT and YYREEE (reference sequence). Losses at the gene ends were 5 bases for V and 6 bases for J; bases not matched to a gene: 9. The CDR3 reads CASREDRGNGEQYF. Here the CDR3 DNA reads TGTGCCAGCAGGGAGGACAGGGGAAACGGCGAGCAGTACTTC. Full variable domain (rest looked up from reference TRBV5-4 and TRBJ2-7): ETGVTQSPTHLIKTRGQQVTLRCSSQSGHNTVSWYQQALGQGPQFIFQYYREEENGRGNFPPRFSGLQFPNYSSELNVNALELDDSALYLCASREDRGNGEQYFGPGTRLTVT.

This clone was detected only once. This chain uses TRBV6-1 with TRBJ2-5; the match to TRBD1 covers 7 bases. Germline V lookup: CDR1 MNHNS, CDR2 SASEGT. This CDR3 region has 15 residues. After removal of 8 bases from V and 5 bases from J, the junction contained 14 bases not matched to a gene. The CDR3 spells CASGVEQGVWETQYF. In DNA, the CDR3 is TGTGCCAGCGGAGTGGAGCAGGGGGTCTGGGAGACCCAGTACTTC.

The chain is built from TRBV4-3 and TRBJ2-5, with D possibly matching TRBD2 (6 bases). Germline V CDR1 and CDR2: LGHNA, YSLEER. V lost 3 bases and J lost 4, with 15 bases in between. The CDR3 length is 15 residues. In DNA, the CDR3 is TGCGCCAGCAGCCAGGGAGGTGCGAAGGGAGAGACCCAGTACTTC. Protein product: CASSQGGAKGETQYF.

The table lists this clone with a count of one. The V gene is TRBV5-1, the J gene TRBJ1-6; D not certain. Trimming removed 0 bases at V and 7 bases at J, with 14 bases between. Germline V gene lookup returns CDR1 SGHRS and CDR2 YFSETQ. The CDR3 is 16 residues long. The CDR3 here is CASSLDSSPSNSPLHF. The DNA for the CDR3 is TGCGCCAGCAGCTTGGACAGCTCTCCATCGAATTCACCCCTCCACTTT.

The rearrangement links TRBV27 to TRBJ2-7; 10 bases line up with TRBD2. V shed 5 bases, J shed 4 bases, and the junction held 14 bases outside the gene matches. The V gene's germline CDR1 is MNHEY and CDR2 SMNVEV (reference sequence). This CDR3 has 17 residues. The CDR3 protein is CASSPRTGGLAAYEQYF. CDR3 DNA sequence: TGTGCCAGCAGTCCTAGAACGGGAGGACTAGCGGCGTACGAGCAGTACTTC.